Reported below is one T cell receptor beta chain. Intraepithelial plus lamina propria lymphocytes were released by processing graft tissue. The data belong to a study of graft-versus-host responses after intestinal transplantation. Looking at the study overall: After anti-thymocyte globulin induction, recipients took tacrolimus and steroids for approximately three years.

Germline CDR1 and CDR2: SGHNT and YENEEA. V lost 5 bases, J lost 0 bases, and 13 bases lay in between. There are 15 residues in the CDR3. Assay: immunoSEQ multiplex PCR; the TCRdb copy retains only in-frame clones and omits some. Of about 5,200 clones listed, 72% are singletons. Source: ileum tissue, taken just under 260 days after intestinal transplant. This sequence joins TRBV11-3 and TRBJ1-2; unclear D gene. The receptor was isolated from a human patient who received an intestinal transplant, so some T cells may come from the graft donor. The chain's CDR3 is CASSPRTGANYGYTF. For the CDR3, the DNA is TGTGCCAGCAGCCCCCGGACGGGAGCTAACTATGGCTACACCTTC.